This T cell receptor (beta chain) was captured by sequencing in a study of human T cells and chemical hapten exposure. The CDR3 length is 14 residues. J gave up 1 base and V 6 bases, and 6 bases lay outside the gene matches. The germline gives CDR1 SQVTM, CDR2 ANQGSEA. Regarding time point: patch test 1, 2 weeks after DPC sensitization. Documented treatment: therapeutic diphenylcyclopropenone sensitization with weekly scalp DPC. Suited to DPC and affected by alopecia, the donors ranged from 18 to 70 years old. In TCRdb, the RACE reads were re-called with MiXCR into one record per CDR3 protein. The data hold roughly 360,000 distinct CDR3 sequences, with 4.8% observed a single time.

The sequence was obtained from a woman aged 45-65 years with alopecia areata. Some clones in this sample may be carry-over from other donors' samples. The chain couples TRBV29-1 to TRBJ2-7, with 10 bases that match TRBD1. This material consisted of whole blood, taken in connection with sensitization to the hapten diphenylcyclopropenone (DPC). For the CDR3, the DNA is TGCAGCGTGAAAGGGACAGGGGAATCCTACGAGCAGTACTTC. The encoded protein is CSVKGTGESYEQYF.